This T cell receptor beta chain was captured by sequencing in a study of T cell responses to AZD1222 COVID-19 vaccine. Sequencing was performed with immunoSEQ multiplex PCR; in TCRdb, only in-frame clones are kept and a portion is missing. This sample yields 250,000 to 300,000 clones, of which roughly 93% are seen a single time; less than 0.65% belongs to the top ten. The sequencing used peripheral blood, collected 28 days after the second AZD1222 dose. This sequence was found in an adult who received the AZD1222 COVID-19 vaccine.

This CDR3 is CASSSYGGLAADTQYF. The CDR3 DNA sequence: TGTGCCAGCAGTTCGTATGGGGGACTAGCGGCAGATACGCAGTATTTT. J is TRBJ2-3 and V is TRBV28; 11 bases are shared with TRBD2. Germline loops: CDR1 MDHEN, CDR2 SYDVKM. V gave up 4 bases and J gave up 4 bases; unmatched junction bases: 7. The CDR3 has 16 amino acids.